A selection of T cell receptor beta chains follows, all from one sample in a study of prognosis after radiotherapy for stage I lung cancer. TCRdb passed the multiplex PCR reads through MiXCR, listing each CDR3 protein once. The sample records more than 11,000 distinct CDR3 sequences, approximately 46% being singletons. The input for sequencing was PBMCs, taken before or after stereotactic body radiation therapy (not recorded which). The receptors originated from a donor aged 50 or older with non-small cell lung cancer. Both conserved end residues are part of each CDR3. D genes are given only for firm matches. The size entry is marked missing in some rows and otherwise reads once, few, many or a size class.

CDR3nt,CDR3aa,abundance,d_gene,j_gene,v_gene
TGTGCCAGCAGCTTGGGGACAGGGGTCCGTAGCGAGACCCAGTACTTC,CASSLGTGVRSETQYF,many,TRBD1,TRBJ2-5,TRBV5-6
TGTGCCAGCAGTTATATGAGGGGAAGTAATGAAAAACTGTTTTTT,CASSYMRGSNEKLFF,many,NA,TRBJ1-4,TRBV2
TGTGCCAGCAGCCAAGCCAAGTGGGAAGGCTCCTACGAGCAGTACTTC,CASSQAKWEGSYEQYF,NA,NA,TRBJ2-7,TRBV4-2
TGTGCCAGCAGTTTAGAAGGTTACCTCAGCGATCAGCACTTC,CASSLEGYLSDQHF,NA,NA,TRBJ2-7,TRBV6-5
TGTGCCAGCAGTGTGGGGCGGGGCAACTCTGGGGCCAACGTCCTGACTTTC,CASSVGRGNSGANVLTF,NA,NA,TRBJ2-6,TRBV27
TGTGCCAGCAGCCTATGGACAGGGAGGCCTGAAGCTTTCTTT,CASSLWTGRPEAFF,many,TRBD1,TRBJ1-1,TRBV5-6
TGTGCCAGCAGTCACAAGACAGGGACCAGCTATGTCTACACCTTC,CASSHKTGTSYVYTF,few,TRBD1,TRBJ1-2,TRBV6-1
TGTGCCACCAGTCTGGACAGGGGCGGTTCACCCCTCCACTTT,CATSLDRGGSPLHF,once,TRBD1,TRBJ1-6,TRBV15
TGTGCCAGCAGCGTAGAGGGGGGGGGCCTTGGTGAAGCTTTCTTT,CASSVEGGGLGEAFF,medium-sized,NA,TRBJ1-1,TRBV9
TGTGCCAGCAGAGACTCCGGGACAGGGGGCTATGGAAACACCATATATTTT,CASRDSGTGGYGNTIYF,NA,TRBD1,TRBJ1-3,TRBV28
TGCAGTGCTAGAATCCCGCTAGCGGGATCCGATGAGCAGTTCTTC,CSARIPLAGSDEQFF,many,TRBD2,TRBJ2-1,TRBV20-1
TGTGCCAGCACCTTCCCGGGTGGGGACACCGGGGAGCTGTTTTTT,CASTFPGGDTGELFF,many,NA,TRBJ2-2,TRBV5-5
TGCGCCAGCAGCCAAGATCCAACAGGGAGATATAATTCACCCCTCCACTTT,CASSQDPTGRYNSPLHF,NA,NA,TRBJ1-6,TRBV4-1
TGTGCCAGCAGCCCCGGAGGCGAGCAGTTCTTC,CASSPGGEQFF,many,NA,TRBJ2-1,TRBV6-1
TGCGCCAGCAGCTTGGGGGGGACAGGCAATCAGCCCCAGCATTTT,CASSLGGTGNQPQHF,many,TRBD1,TRBJ1-5,TRBV5-1
TGTGCCAGCAGTTTAACGAGCCTATATGGCTACACCTTC,CASSLTSLYGYTF,many,NA,TRBJ1-2,TRBV6-1
TGTGCCTGGAATAAAGTAGCGGGAGGTCAAGAGACCCAGTACTTC,CAWNKVAGGQETQYF,many,TRBD2,TRBJ2-5,TRBV30
TGTGCCAGCAATCCTACACTCTTCAGGGGCTGGGATGGCTACACCTTC,CASNPTLFRGWDGYTF,once,NA,TRBJ1-2,TRBV7-8
TGTGCCACCAGCGCCGACAGGGCCGTCTCCTACGAGCAGTACTTC,CATSADRAVSYEQYF,many,TRBD1,TRBJ2-7,TRBV15
TGTGCCAGCTCACCACCGTCTAGCTGGGACAATGAGCAGTTCTTC,CASSPPSSWDNEQFF,many,NA,TRBJ2-1,TRBV18